This is a list of T cell receptor beta chains from one sample in a study of CD8 T cell repertoires and HIV-1 epitope variants. Sequencing was performed with immunoSEQ multiplex PCR; in TCRdb, only in-frame clones are kept and a portion is missing. There are under 100,000 clones in the sample; 60% to 80% occur only once, and around a quarter lies in the top ten. Sequencing used uncultured baseline CD8+ T cells from peripheral blood mononuclear cells (PBMCs). The origin of the receptors is a male donor with HIV. Both conserved end residues are part of each CDR3. D genes are given only for firm matches. Only part of the rows carry a size: once, few, many, or a class if the clone is expanded.

length: 19
J: TRBJ2-3
V: TRBV28
D: TRBD2
size: NA
DNA: TGTGCCAGCAGCCCCATATTAATCCGACTAGCGGGAGATGGAGATACGCAGTATTTT
CDR3: CASSPILIRLAGDGDTQYF

length: 12
J: TRBJ2-3
V: TRBV5-4
D: NA
size: NA
DNA: TGTGCCAGCAAAGGGATCACAGATACGCAGTATTTT
CDR3: CASKGITDTQYF

length: 15
J: TRBJ1-2
V: TRBV19
D: TRBD1
size: few
DNA: TGTGCCAGTAGTCCGCGACAGGGCCCTCTTGATGGCTACACCTTC
CDR3: CASSPRQGPLDGYTF

length: 15
J: TRBJ2-5
V: TRBV30
D: TRBD2
size: NA
DNA: TGTGCCTGGAGTAGACTAGCGGGGCCCCAAGAGACCCAGTACTTC
CDR3: CAWSRLAGPQETQYF

length: 13
J: TRBJ2-7
V: TRBV19
D: NA
size: once
DNA: TGTGCCAGTAGTATTGAGTCAGGCTACGAGCAGTACTTC
CDR3: CASSIESGYEQYF

length: 18
J: TRBJ2-1
V: TRBV11-2
D: TRBD2
size: NA
DNA: TGTGCCAGCAGCTTAGTGGACCGACTAGCGGGGGGCCCCAGGGAGCAGTTCTTC
CDR3: CASSLVDRLAGGPREQFF

length: 16
J: TRBJ2-3
V: TRBV15
D: NA
size: NA
DNA: TGTGCCACCAGCAGAGGTCAGACTAGTGGAACAGATACGCAGTATTTT
CDR3: CATSRGQTSGTDTQYF

length: 13
J: TRBJ2-5
V: TRBV4-3
D: NA
size: NA
DNA: TGCGCCAGCAGCCAGACGACCGAAGAGACCCAGTACTTC
CDR3: CASSQTTEETQYF

length: 13
J: TRBJ2-7
V: TRBV5-1
D: TRBD1
size: NA
DNA: TGCGCCAGCAGCTTAGGGACAGGGCCCGAGCAGTACTTC
CDR3: CASSLGTGPEQYF

length: 15
J: TRBJ2-4
V: TRBV15
D: NA
size: NA
DNA: TGTGCCACCAGCAGAGATACACAGGGCGCAAACATTCAGTACTTC
CDR3: CATSRDTQGANIQYF

length: 13
J: TRBJ2-7
V: TRBV7-9
D: NA
size: NA
DNA: TGTGCCAGCAGCCCCTCGGGCCTCTACGAGCAGTACTTC
CDR3: CASSPSGLYEQYF

length: 13
J: TRBJ1-1
V: TRBV11-2
D: NA
size: NA
DNA: TGTGCCAGCAGCTTAGCTCCGGAGACTGAAGCTTTCTTT
CDR3: CASSLAPETEAFF

length: 16
J: TRBJ2-6
V: TRBV19
D: NA
size: NA
DNA: TGTGCCAGTAGTCCCCGAACTTGGTCTGGGGCCAACGTCCTGACTTTC
CDR3: CASSPRTWSGANVLTF

length: 13
J: TRBJ1-2
V: TRBV5-6
D: NA
size: NA
DNA: TGTGCCAGCACCCACGGAGCTAACTATGGCTACACCTTC
CDR3: CASTHGANYGYTF

length: 13
J: TRBJ2-1
V: TRBV14
D: NA
size: NA
DNA: TGTGCCAGCAGCCAAGTGCGAGCGGGTGAGCAGTTCTTC
CDR3: CASSQVRAGEQFF

length: 14
J: TRBJ2-5
V: TRBV6-5
D: NA
size: NA
DNA: TGTGCCAGCAGTTACCAGGGAGCTAAAGAGACCCAGTACTTC
CDR3: CASSYQGAKETQYF

length: 15
J: TRBJ2-7
V: TRBV7-9
D: TRBD2
size: once
DNA: TGTGCCAGCAGGCCCTTTGGCGGGGGTTCCTACGAGCAGTACTTC
CDR3: CASRPFGGGSYEQYF

length: 15
J: TRBJ2-5
V: TRBV7-8
D: TRBD2
size: NA
DNA: TGTGCCAGCAGCTTAGCGGGACTAGGCGGAGAGACCCAGTACTTC
CDR3: CASSLAGLGGETQYF

length: 14
J: TRBJ2-1
V: TRBV27
D: TRBD2
size: NA
DNA: TGTGCCAGCGGTCTAGCGGGGGGTTACAATGAGCAGTTCTTC
CDR3: CASGLAGGYNEQFF

length: 18
J: TRBJ1-3
V: TRBV14
D: TRBD1
size: once
DNA: TGTGCCAGCAGCCCCCAGCTCGGACAGGCCCAAGGGAGAAACACCATATATTTT
CDR3: CASSPQLGQAQGRNTIYF

length: 13
J: TRBJ1-5
V: TRBV19
D: NA
size: NA
DNA: TGTGCCAGTAGTATGGACAGCAATCAGCCCCAGCATTTT
CDR3: CASSMDSNQPQHF

length: 18
J: TRBJ1-4
V: TRBV2
D: TRBD1
size: NA
DNA: TGTGCCAGCAGGGAAAGGCCCGGACAGGGAGCGACTAATGAAAAACTGTTTTTT
CDR3: CASRERPGQGATNEKLFF

length: 14
J: TRBJ1-1
V: TRBV30
D: NA
size: NA
DNA: TGTGCCTGGACCATGGACGGGGGGAACACTGAAGCTTTCTTT
CDR3: CAWTMDGGNTEAFF

length: 13
J: TRBJ2-5
V: TRBV6-1
D: TRBD1
size: NA
DNA: TGTGCCAGCAGAGACAGGGGCCAAGAGACCCAGTACTTC
CDR3: CASRDRGQETQYF

length: 15
J: TRBJ1-1
V: TRBV5-8
D: NA
size: NA
DNA: TGTGCCAGCACCAGGTGGGGAGGAAGGAACACTGAAGCTTTCTTT
CDR3: CASTRWGGRNTEAFF

length: 11
J: TRBJ1-1
V: TRBV28
D: NA
size: NA
DNA: TGTGCCACGAGGTCTCGGCCTGAAGCTTTCTTT
CDR3: CATRSRPEAFF

length: 15
J: TRBJ1-1
V: TRBV28
D: TRBD1
size: NA
DNA: TGTGCCAGCAGTTTCGCTGGACAGGGGGGGACTGAAGCTTTCTTT
CDR3: CASSFAGQGGTEAFF

length: 14
J: TRBJ2-1
V: TRBV27
D: TRBD2
size: NA
DNA: TGTGCCAGCAGTGGGACTACCTTCTACAATGAGCAGTTCTTC
CDR3: CASSGTTFYNEQFF

length: 11
J: TRBJ2-1
V: TRBV5-6
D: NA
size: NA
DNA: TGTGCCAGCAGCTTGAGGGATGAGCAGTTCTTC
CDR3: CASSLRDEQFF

length: 14
J: TRBJ1-5
V: TRBV18
D: TRBD1
size: NA
DNA: TGTGCCAGCTCACGGGGACAGGGCAATCAGCCCCAGCATTTT
CDR3: CASSRGQGNQPQHF

length: 13
J: TRBJ2-1
V: TRBV2
D: NA
size: NA
DNA: TGTGCCAGCAGTGATGGGATAGGGGATGAGCAGTTCTTC
CDR3: CASSDGIGDEQFF

length: 15
J: TRBJ2-5
V: TRBV7-8
D: NA
size: NA
DNA: TGTGCCAGCAGCCGAGACGGGTCTCTCGGGGCGACCCAGTACTTC
CDR3: CASSRDGSLGATQYF

length: 16
J: TRBJ1-6
V: TRBV7-2
D: TRBD1
size: NA
DNA: TGTGCCAGCAGCTCCACCTGGACAGGGTCCAATTCACCCCTCCACTTT
CDR3: CASSSTWTGSNSPLHF

length: 15
J: TRBJ2-5
V: TRBV7-8
D: TRBD2
size: NA
DNA: TGTGCCAGCAGCCATTCCGGGACTAGCGGTGAGACCCAGTACTTC
CDR3: CASSHSGTSGETQYF

length: 11
J: TRBJ2-6
V: TRBV9
D: NA
size: NA
DNA: TGTGCCAGCATGAGGGCCAACGTCCTGACTTTC
CDR3: CASMRANVLTF

length: 15
J: TRBJ1-6
V: TRBV6-5
D: TRBD1
size: NA
DNA: TGTGCCAGCAGTTATTCATTTGGACAGGGGTCACCCCTCCACTTT
CDR3: CASSYSFGQGSPLHF

length: 16
J: TRBJ2-5
V: TRBV30
D: NA
size: NA
DNA: TGTGCCTGGAGGGGTAGCAGGGGAGTCTACCAAGAGACCCAGTACTTC
CDR3: CAWRGSRGVYQETQYF